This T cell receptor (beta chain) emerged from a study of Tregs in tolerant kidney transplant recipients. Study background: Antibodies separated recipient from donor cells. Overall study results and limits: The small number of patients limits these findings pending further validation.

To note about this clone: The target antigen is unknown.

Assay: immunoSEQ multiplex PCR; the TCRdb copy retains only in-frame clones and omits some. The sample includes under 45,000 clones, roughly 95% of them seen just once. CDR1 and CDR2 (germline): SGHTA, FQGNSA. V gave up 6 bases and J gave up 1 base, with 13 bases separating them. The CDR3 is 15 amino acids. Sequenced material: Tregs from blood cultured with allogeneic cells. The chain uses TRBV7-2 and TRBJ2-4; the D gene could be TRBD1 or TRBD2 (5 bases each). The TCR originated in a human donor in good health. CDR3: CASRPGWGAKNIQYF. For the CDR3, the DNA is TGTGCCAGCAGACCAGGGTGGGGGGCCAAAAACATTCAGTACTTC.